Each of the 27 T cell receptor beta chains below was sequenced from the same sample in a study of shared clonotypes between healthy human individuals. The repertoire was sequenced with immunoSEQ multiplex PCR; TCRdb's copy has only in-frame clones and lacks some. The repertoire holds some 470,000 clones, with 76% as singletons. Sample: PBMCs. The receptors shown here come from a woman aged 40 to 50 in good health. Some clones in this sample may be carry-over from other donors' samples.

In nucleotides, the CDR3 is TGTGCCAGCAGATCCACAGGGGGCGCTTCCGAAGCTTTCTTT. Translated: CASRSTGGASEAFF. The chain combines TRBV28 with TRBJ1-1, with 9 bases that match TRBD1. CDR3 length: 14 residues. The germline V gene has CDR1 MDHEN and CDR2 SYDVKM. Trimming took 6 bases from V and 8 from J; bases not matched to a gene: 10. The full variable domain, rest sourced from reference TRBV28 and TRBJ1-1, is DVKVTQSSRYLVKRTGEKVFLECVQDMDHENMFWYRQDPGLGLRLIYFSYDVKMKEKGDIPEGYSVSREKKERFSLILESASTNQTSMYLCASRSTGGASEAFFGQGTRLTVV.

A few counts support this clone. The V and J genes are TRBV7-7 and TRBJ2-1, with D perhaps TRBD2 (5 bases). The ends were cut back, 5 bases at V and 12 bases at J, with 17 bases in the middle. From germline, CDR1 is SSHAT and CDR2 FNYEAQ (reference sequence). CDR3 size: 13 residues. In DNA, the CDR3 is TGTGCCAGCAGCAATGGGGAGTCCCGGAGGCAGTTCTTC. Protein product: CASSNGESRRQFF.

The chain uses TRBV9 and TRBJ2-1; D is undetermined. Germline V lookup: CDR1 SGDLS, CDR2 YYNGEE. V lost 0 bases, J lost 5 bases, and 9 bases lay in between. The CDR3 runs to 14 residues. The CDR3 region has the DNA TGTGCCAGCAGCGTAGGTCTGGAGAACAATGAGCAGTTCTTC. Translation: CASSVGLENNEQFF.

This chain connects TRBV28 to TRBJ1-5, with D unclear. The CDR3 is 15 amino acids. CDR1 and CDR2 (germline): MDHEN, SYDVKM. V lost 1 base to trimming and J lost 5 bases, with 12 bases between them. Here the CDR3 reads CASSLLTDLDQPQHF. The CDR3 nucleotides read TGTGCCAGCAGTTTATTAACGGATTTAGATCAGCCCCAGCATTTT.

The V and J genes are TRBV5-4 and TRBJ2-5, with D hard to call. V shed 0 bases and J shed 0 bases, with 6 bases lying between them. Germline CDR1 SGHNT, CDR2 YYREEE (reference sequence). CDR3 length equals 14 residues. The CDR3 DNA reads TGTGCCAGCAGCTTGGCCTCAGACCAAGAGACCCAGTACTTC. Translated, it gives CASSLASDQETQYF.

The rearrangement uses TRBV5-5 and TRBJ2-7, with D possibly being TRBD2 (6 bases). The V gene's germline CDR1 is SGHKS and CDR2 YYEKEE (reference sequence). Trimming pared 2 bases from V and 1 base from J, leaving 7 bases between. The CDR3 covers 13 residues. The DNA for the CDR3 is TGTGCCAGCAGCTTTGGGGGGTCCTACGAGCAGTACTTC. The encoded protein is CASSFGGSYEQYF.

This clone was counted once. This chain joins TRBV28 and TRBJ2-2; D gene unclear. Per germline, CDR1 MDHEN and CDR2 SYDVKM. V lost 7 bases and J 1 base, leaving 7 bases between the germline ends. This CDR3 comprises 13 residues. CDR3 sequence (DNA): TGTGCCAGCAATACCCAGAACACCGGGGAGCTGTTTTTT. Protein product: CASNTQNTGELFF.

This sequence joins TRBV10-3 and TRBJ1-4; TRBD1 aligns across 7 bases. Trimming removed 5 bases from V and 4 bases from J; junction bases left unmatched: 4. CDR3 length: 14 residues. Germline V gene lookup returns CDR1 ENHRY and CDR2 SYGVKD. The CDR3 DNA sequence: TGTGCCATCAGTCGACAGGGAGGTAATGAAAAACTGTTTTTT. It specifies CAISRQGGNEKLFF.

This rearrangement joins TRBV5-8 to TRBJ1-1; D uncertain. V lost 1 base, J lost 4 bases, and 11 bases lay in between. The length of the CDR3 is 14 residues. CDR1 SGHTS and CDR2 YDEGEE come from the germline V gene. CDR3 sequence reads: CASSLPVLATEAFF. CDR3 bases: TGTGCCAGCAGCTTGCCAGTCTTGGCCACTGAAGCTTTCTTT.

This clone showed up many times. Within the sample, other DNA sequences also encode this same CDR3. V and J are TRBV7-2 and TRBJ2-5; no reliable D call. The CDR3 has 13 residues. Trimming left V 1 base short and J 2 bases short, with 5 bases between. In germline, CDR1 is SGHTA, CDR2 FQGNSA. CDR3: CASSLVQQETQYF. DNA of the CDR3: TGTGCCAGCAGCTTAGTACAGCAAGAGACCCAGTACTTC.

The genes are TRBV28 and TRBJ1-1; possible D gene TRBD1, 5 bases. This CDR3 is 15 amino acids long. Germline V gives CDR1 MDHEN, CDR2 SYDVKM. V was shortened by 3 bases and J by 0 bases, with 11 bases between the two germline ends. As DNA, the CDR3 is TGTGCCAGCAGTTTTCCAGACAGAGTGAACACTGAAGCTTTCTTT. Its translation is CASSFPDRVNTEAFF.

The rearrangement links TRBV19 to TRBJ1-5; 12 bases are a match to TRBD1. Germline V gives CDR1 LNHDA, CDR2 SQIVND (reference sequence). The CDR3 length is 16 residues. V lost 3 bases, J lost 5 bases, and 5 bases stayed unmatched. As DNA, the CDR3 is TGTGCCAGTAGTATTCTGGGGACAGGGGGCGATCAGCCCCAGCATTTT. Translation: CASSILGTGGDQPQHF. Drawing the rest from reference TRBV19 and TRBJ1-5, the complete variable domain is DGGITQSPKYLFRKEGQNVTLSCEQNLNHDAMYWYRQDPGQGLRLIYYSQIVNDFQKGDIAEGYSVSREKKESFPLTVTSAQKNPTAFYLCASSILGTGGDQPQHFGDGTRLSIL.

This rearrangement joins TRBV7-2 to TRBJ2-3, with 13 positions matching TRBD2. CDR1 is SGHTA, CDR2 FQGNSA, per germline. With 4 bases clipped from V and 0 bases from J, the junction kept 10 bases outside the gene matches. The CDR3 runs to 19 residues. CDR3 nucleotides: TGTGCCAGCAGCTCACCTCCGGGACTAGCGGGAACTAGCACAGATACGCAGTATTTT. Its protein product is CASSSPPGLAGTSTDTQYF.

This clone was counted at least ten times. The rearrangement uses TRBV10-3 and TRBJ1-5, with a weak D call TRBD1 (5 bases). Trimming cost V 4 bases and J 11 bases, with 18 bases left between them. The CDR3 is 14 residues long. Looked up from germline, CDR1 is ENHRY and CDR2 is SYGVKD. The CDR3 nucleotides read TGTGCCATCAGTGCCGGGACGGGCGCGGAGGCCCAGCATTTT. This encodes CAISAGTGAEAQHF.

The chain has TRBV10-1 and TRBJ2-1, with TRBD2 matching over 7 bases. Germline CDR1 WNHNN, CDR2 SYGVQD (reference sequence). V lost 5 bases to trimming and J lost 5 bases; unmatched junction nucleotides: 18. This CDR3 spans 18 amino acids. Here the CDR3 reads CASSSPFLRGLINNEQFF. The CDR3 DNA sequence: TGCGCCAGCAGTTCGCCCTTCCTGCGGGGGTTGATAAACAATGAGCAGTTCTTC.

The chain uses TRBV14 and TRBJ2-2, with 8 bases fitting TRBD1. The CDR3 is 16 residues long. The germline CDR1 and CDR2 sequences are SGHDN and FVKESK. V lost 5 bases and J lost 6; bases outside the gene matches: 11. The DNA for the CDR3 is TGTGCCAGCAGCATGCCCGGACAGGGTAGAGCCGGGGAGCTGTTTTTT. Protein: CASSMPGQGRAGELFF.

This clone showed up just a few times. The J gene is TRBJ2-7, the V gene TRBV10-1, with D perhaps matching TRBD2 (6 bases). The CDR3 has 13 amino acids. V was trimmed by 3 bases and J by 2 bases, leaving 8 bases between them. The germline V gene has CDR1 WNHNN and CDR2 SYGVQD (reference sequence). The CDR3 nucleotides are TGCGCCAGCAGTGATAGCGGACCCTACGAGCAGTACTTC. Translation: CASSDSGPYEQYF.

The chain employs TRBV2 and TRBJ2-6, with D uncertain. There are 15 residues in the CDR3. Germline values: CDR1 SNHLY, CDR2 FYNNEI. V lost 2 bases and J 2 bases, leaving 7 bases between the germline ends. The chain's CDR3 is CASSERLPGANVLTF. CDR3 DNA sequence: TGTGCCAGCAGTGAACGGTTGCCTGGGGCCAACGTCCTGACTTTC.

In its sample, this clone was seen many times. The same CDR3 also results from other DNA sequences found in this sample. V usage is TRBV19 and J usage is TRBJ2-7, with 12 bases fitting TRBD2. This CDR3 has 16 amino acids. Germline V lookup: CDR1 LNHDA, CDR2 SQIVND (reference sequence). V lost 1 base to trimming and J lost 5 bases; unmatched junction nucleotides: 6. The CDR3 region has the DNA TGTGCCAGTAGTATAGCCCTAGCGGGAGGGAACCACGAGCAGTACTTC. The encoded protein is CASSIALAGGNHEQYF.

The CDR3 DNA is TGTGCCAGCAGTGAAGGAGGGGGCAGGTGGACCGGGGAGCTGTTTTTT. Translation gives CASSEGGGRWTGELFF. The genes are TRBV6-1 and TRBJ2-2, with TRBD1 matching over 7 bases. The CDR3 is 16 residues long. The J segment lost 5 bases and the V segment lost 1 base, leaving 7 bases of the junction unmatched. Per germline, CDR1 MNHNS and CDR2 SASEGT.

The chain couples TRBV30 to TRBJ1-1; unclear D gene. Trimming took off 3 bases at V and 0 bases at J, with 17 bases between the two ends. The germline V gene has CDR1 GTSNPN and CDR2 SVGIG (reference sequence). This CDR3 contains 16 residues. For the CDR3, the DNA is TGTGCCTGGAGCGAGGGATTCTCCCTGGTGAACACTGAAGCTTTCTTT. Protein product: CAWSEGFSLVNTEAFF.

The rearrangement uses TRBV6-5 and TRBJ1-2; no clear D gene. V was trimmed by 6 bases and J by 3 bases, leaving 11 bases between them. The CDR3 covers 13 residues. Germline assignment: CDR1 MNHEY and CDR2 SVGAGI. CDR3 coding DNA: TGTGCCAGCAGGGAGGACGGGGACTATGGCTACACCTTC. Translated, it gives CASREDGDYGYTF.

This clone was seen at least ten times. The gene calls are TRBV30 and TRBJ2-1; 8 nucleotides align to TRBD2. The CDR3 is 13 amino acids. In germline, CDR1 is GTSNPN, CDR2 SVGIG (reference sequence). Unmatched junction bases numbered 0, after V lost 3 bases and J lost 2 bases. The chain's CDR3 is CAWSGRAYNEQFF. The CDR3 DNA is TGTGCCTGGAGCGGGAGGGCCTACAATGAGCAGTTCTTC. The full variable domain, with the rest looked up from reference TRBV30 and TRBJ2-1, is SQTIHQWPATLVQPVGSPLSLECTVEGTSNPNLYWYRQAAGRGLQLLFYSVGIGQISSEVPQNLSASRPQDRQFILSSKKLLLSDSGFYLCAWSGRAYNEQFFGPGTRLTVL.

The rearrangement links TRBV30 to TRBJ2-1; D may be TRBD1 (5 bases). The CDR3 totals 14 residues. Per germline, CDR1 GTSNPN and CDR2 SVGIG (reference sequence). The V and J ends lost 0 bases and 6 bases respectively, with 12 bases between them. This chain's CDR3 is CAWSVFLGVNEQFF. In DNA form, the CDR3 reads TGTGCCTGGAGTGTTTTCCTAGGGGTCAATGAGCAGTTCTTC.

The V gene is TRBV28, the J gene TRBJ1-5; tentative D call: TRBD1 (6 bases). V lost 5 bases and J lost 10, with 15 bases in between. The CDR3 consists of 13 residues. CDR1 and CDR2 (germline): MDHEN, SYDVKM. The CDR3 is CASSEQQGTPQHF. The CDR3 coding sequence is TGTGCCAGCAGTGAACAGCAGGGGACCCCCCAGCATTTT.

This chain joins TRBV5-8 and TRBJ2-7, with 10 bases matching TRBD2. Per the germline V gene, CDR1 is SGHTS and CDR2 is YDEGEE. J lost 5 bases, V lost 4 bases, and 15 bases had no gene match. This CDR3 comprises 17 residues. The CDR3 region has the DNA TGTGCCAGCAGCCCCCGGGGGCTAGCGGGAGTTGGGAACGAGCAGTACTTC. It codes for CASSPRGLAGVGNEQYF.

The rearrangement links TRBV5-4 to TRBJ2-1, with 7 nucleotides matching TRBD2. The CDR3 is 15 amino acids. Losses at the gene ends were 0 bases for V and 7 bases for J; bases not matched to a gene: 7. The germline gives CDR1 SGHNT, CDR2 YYREEE (reference sequence). The CDR3 sequence is CASSLGREVGNEQFF. DNA for the CDR3: TGTGCCAGCAGCTTGGGACGGGAGGTGGGTAATGAGCAGTTCTTC.